A single T cell receptor (beta chain) is shown here with its context. The data were obtained in a study of T cell changes during pregnancy in multiple sclerosis. The CDR3 has 17 amino acids. Germline-derived CDR1 and CDR2 are SNHLY and FYNNEI. After removal of 0 bases from V and 4 bases from J, the junction contained 10 bases not matched to a gene. The repertoire was sequenced with immunoSEQ multiplex PCR; TCRdb's copy has only in-frame clones and lacks some. Of some 28,000 clones in the sample, around 90% were seen once. This sequence originates from a female donor in good health, enrolled as a control in a pregnancy study. The source material was CD4+ T cells from peripheral blood mononuclear cells, sampled in the first trimester of pregnancy. The gene calls are TRBV2 and TRBJ2-3; 7 bases align to TRBD2. CDR3: CASSEALLAGDSDTQYF. CDR3 sequence (DNA): TGTGCCAGCAGTGAAGCGCTTCTGGCGGGAGATTCAGATACGCAGTATTTT.